The 30 T cell receptor beta chains in this list originate from one sample, sequenced in a study of blood T cell repertoires in COVID-19. The protocol was immunoSEQ multiplex PCR, while the TCRdb copy is restricted to in-frame clones and leaves out a portion. The data contain 200,000 to 300,000 clones, 87% of them singletons. Sequenced sample: peripheral blood. The receptors come from a man in his late teens or twenties with active or convalescent COVID-19.

V and J are TRBV3-1 (or the pseudogene TRBV3-2) and TRBJ2-7; 9 bases are shared with TRBD2. CDR1 and CDR2 (germline): LGHDT, YNNKEL (reference sequence). The CDR3 loop spans 14 amino acids. J was trimmed by 2 bases and V by 4 bases; bases with no gene match: 3. CDR3 nucleotides: TGTGCCAGCAGCCGTAAGCGGGAGGCCTACGAGCAGTACTTC. Its translation is CASSRKREAYEQYF.

The chain links TRBV15 to TRBJ1-2; 10 positions match TRBD1. The CDR3 covers 17 residues. J lost 1 base, V lost 0 bases, and 5 bases had no gene match. Germline V lookup: CDR1 LNHNV, CDR2 YYDKDF (reference sequence). CDR3: CATSRDRGQGDNYGYTF. In DNA, the CDR3 is TGTGCCACCAGCAGAGATCGAGGACAGGGGGATAACTATGGCTACACCTTC.

V usage is TRBV27 and J usage is TRBJ2-7; 7 bases fit TRBD1. The CDR3 sequence is 14 residues long. Trimming took 2 bases from V and 2 from J; bases not matched to a gene: 3. Germline CDR1 MNHEY, CDR2 SMNVEV (reference sequence). In DNA, the CDR3 is TGTGCCAGCAGTTTACGGGGACAGCCCTACGAGCAGTACTTC. Residues: CASSLRGQPYEQYF.

The J gene is TRBJ2-7, the V gene TRBV7-2; D is possibly TRBD2 (5 bases). V gave up 1 base and J gave up 2 bases, with 12 bases separating them. From germline, CDR1 is SGHTA and CDR2 FQGNSA. CDR3 length equals 15 residues. The CDR3 sequence: CASSLGQSEAYEQYF. Here the CDR3 DNA reads TGTGCCAGCAGCTTAGGGCAGTCGGAGGCCTACGAGCAGTACTTC.

The chain links TRBV15 to TRBJ1-2; D uncertain. Germline V gene lookup returns CDR1 LNHNV and CDR2 YYDKDF (reference sequence). The CDR3 sequence is 15 residues long. Trimming pared 0 bases from V and 8 bases from J, leaving 16 bases between. The CDR3 spells CATSRDRGERVGYTF. CDR3 DNA: TGTGCCACCAGCAGAGATCGGGGAGAGAGGGTAGGCTACACCTTC.

The rearrangement joins TRBV19 to TRBJ1-4; possibly TRBD1 for D (5 bases). Trimming left V 4 bases short and J 0 bases short, with 6 bases between. CDR3 size: 14 residues. Germline CDR1 reads LNHDA; CDR2 reads SQIVND (reference sequence). The CDR3 region is CASSTRATNEKLFF. The DNA of the CDR3 is TGTGCCAGTAGTACCAGGGCAACTAATGAAAAACTGTTTTTT.

The chain links TRBV28 to TRBJ1-1, with D possibly matching TRBD1 (5 bases). CDR1 is MDHEN, CDR2 SYDVKM, per germline. Between the trimmed V and J ends, which lost 6 bases and 9 bases, there was a span of 14 bases. The CDR3 runs to 12 residues. Here the CDR3 DNA reads TGTGCCAGCAGGGCCCTAGGGGTTAAAGCTTTCTTT. It translates to CASRALGVKAFF.

This sequence joins TRBV18 and TRBJ2-7, with 7 bases that match TRBD2. The CDR3 length is 15 residues. Per germline, CDR1 KGHSH and CDR2 LQKENI. After removal of 0 bases from V and 1 base from J, the junction contained 3 bases not matched to a gene. The CDR3 DNA reads TGTGCCAGCTCACCACCGAGCGGGGCGTCCTACGAGCAGTACTTC. Translating gives CASSPPSGASYEQYF.

The chain links TRBV7-3 to TRBJ2-7; TRBD1 agrees at 8 bases. V shed 5 bases and J 2 bases; nucleotides not matched to a gene: 5. Looked up from germline, CDR1 is SGHTA and CDR2 is FQGTGA. The CDR3 spans 14 residues. CDR3 DNA: TGTGCCAGCAGCCTCGGGACAGGCGCCTACGAGCAGTACTTC. It is translated as CASSLGTGAYEQYF.

CDR3 nucleotides: TGTGCCACCAGCAGAGATCCTTACAATCAGGGAAATAATGAAAAACTGTTTTTT. This sequence encodes CATSRDPYNQGNNEKLFF. This sequence joins TRBV15 and TRBJ1-4, with D tentatively TRBD1 (5 bases). Germline values: CDR1 LNHNV, CDR2 YYDKDF (reference sequence). V lost 0 bases and J lost 4, with 18 bases in between. The CDR3 is 18 amino acids.

The chain links TRBV19 to TRBJ2-7; weak D call: TRBD1 (6 bases). The germline V gene encodes CDR1 LNHDA and CDR2 SQIVND (reference sequence). Trimming pared 6 bases from V and 3 bases from J, leaving 9 bases between. There are 12 residues in the CDR3. The CDR3 loop is CASSHRDYEQYF. CDR3 DNA sequence: TGTGCCAGTAGCCACAGGGACTACGAGCAGTACTTC. Combining the CDR3 with reference TRBV19 and TRBJ2-7 gives the whole variable domain DGGITQSPKYLFRKEGQNVTLSCEQNLNHDAMYWYRQDPGQGLRLIYYSQIVNDFQKGDIAEGYSVSREKKESFPLTVTSAQKNPTAFYLCASSHRDYEQYFGPGTRLTVT.

The chain links TRBV6-2 or TRBV6-3 to TRBJ2-3, with 9 bases fitting TRBD2. There are 17 residues in the CDR3. V lost 2 bases, J lost 6 bases, and 12 bases stayed unmatched. Germline values: CDR1 MNHEY, CDR2 SVGEGT. The CDR3 DNA is TGTGCCAGCAGTTACCGGGTTAAGGCGGGGGGGCGTGATACGCAGTATTTT. Its translation is CASSYRVKAGGRDTQYF.

The sample holds a few counts of this clone. J is TRBJ2-5 and V is TRBV29-1, with 9 bases identical to TRBD1. Looked up from germline, CDR1 is SQVTM and CDR2 is ANQGSEA. Trimming cost V 4 bases and J 1 base; bases outside gene matches: 4. The CDR3 is 14 residues long. The DNA of the CDR3 is TGCAGCGTTGTACCACAGGGGGCCCAAGAGACCCAGTACTTC. Translating gives CSVVPQGAQETQYF. Full variable domain (rest looked up from reference TRBV29-1 and TRBJ2-5): SAVISQKPSRDICQRGTSLTIQCQVDSQVTMMFWYRQQPGQSLTLIATANQGSEATYESGFVIDKFPISRPNLTFSTLTVSNMSPEDSSIYLCSVVPQGAQETQYFGPGTRLLVL.

The chain couples TRBV6-5 to TRBJ2-7, with 9 bases matching TRBD1. V lost 7 bases, J lost 6 bases, and 13 bases stayed unmatched. Germline values: CDR1 MNHEY, CDR2 SVGAGI. This CDR3 is built from 15 residues. CDR3 nucleotides: TGTGCCAGCACCCTCACCGGGACAGGGTCTCTCGAGCAGTACTTC. It yields the protein CASTLTGTGSLEQYF.

The chain is built from TRBV19 and TRBJ2-2; maybe TRBD2 (5 bases). CDR1 is LNHDA, CDR2 SQIVND, per germline (reference sequence). The CDR3 has 15 amino acids. V lost 6 bases and J 4 bases, leaving 15 bases between the germline ends. The CDR3 sequence is CASRPEGRPTGELFF. In DNA form, the CDR3 reads TGTGCCAGTAGACCCGAGGGCAGGCCCACCGGGGAGCTGTTTTTT.

This clone appeared once. V and J are TRBV5-1 and TRBJ2-2; D is perhaps TRBD2 (5 bases). CDR1 is SGHRS and CDR2 is YFSETQ in the germline V gene. CDR3 length: 13 residues. Trimming removed 4 bases at V and 1 base at J, with 5 bases between. CDR3 in amino acids: CASSGRNTGELFF. CDR3 nucleotides: TGCGCCAGCAGCGGGAGGAACACCGGGGAGCTGTTTTTT.

The gene calls are TRBV6-4 and TRBJ2-1; D unresolved. Trimming took 2 bases from V and 6 from J, leaving 8 bases between them. The V gene's germline CDR1 is MRHNA and CDR2 SNTAGT. The CDR3 has 13 amino acids. CDR3 region: CASSDGRLNEQFF. The CDR3 DNA sequence: TGTGCCAGCAGTGACGGCAGGCTCAATGAGCAGTTCTTC.

The rearrangement joins TRBV7-8 to TRBJ2-1; tentatively, D is TRBD2 (6 bases). V lost 2 bases and J lost 7, with 9 bases in between. This CDR3 region has 13 residues. Germline assignment: CDR1 SGHVS and CDR2 FQNEAQ. The CDR3 DNA follows: TGTGCCAGCAGCTTAAGCGGGTTTAATGAGCAGTTCTTC. This gives the protein CASSLSGFNEQFF.

V is TRBV2 and J is TRBJ1-1; D may be TRBD1 (5 bases). CDR1 and CDR2 (germline): SNHLY, FYNNEI. The CDR3 runs 13 residues. V lost 7 bases and J 4 bases, leaving 13 bases between the germline ends. The CDR3 sequence: CASTPGRGTEAFF. CDR3 DNA: TGTGCCAGCACCCCCGGAAGGGGCACTGAAGCTTTCTTT.

V and J are TRBV7-6 and TRBJ2-5, with 9 bases fitting TRBD2. The V segment lost 5 bases and the J segment 2 bases; nucleotides outside the gene matches: 6. Per the germline V gene, CDR1 is SGHVS and CDR2 is FNYEAQ. This CDR3 has 15 residues. The CDR3 DNA sequence: TGTGCCAGCAGCCCCTTGCGGGAGGGGCAAGAGACCCAGTACTTC. Its translation: CASSPLREGQETQYF.

The V call is TRBV3-1 (or the pseudogene TRBV3-2), the J call TRBJ1-1; D remains unclear. Looked up from germline, CDR1 is LGHDT and CDR2 is YNNKEL (reference sequence). V was cut by 4 bases and J by 1 base, with 10 bases left in between. The CDR3 loop spans 14 amino acids. The CDR3 protein is CASSPPGGNTEAFF. For the CDR3, the DNA is TGTGCCAGCAGCCCACCCGGCGGGAACACTGAAGCTTTCTTT.

The chain employs TRBV11-2 and TRBJ2-3; possibly TRBD2 for D (5 bases). The CDR3 has 14 residues. CDR1 SGHAT and CDR2 FQNNGV come from the germline V gene. V shed 1 base and J shed 4 bases, with 9 bases lying between them. As DNA, the CDR3 is TGTGCCAGCAGCTTAGTAGGAGGTGCAGATACGCAGTATTTT. This codes for CASSLVGGADTQYF.

This clone was picked up a small number of times. The chain has TRBV19 and TRBJ2-7; 11 nucleotides line up with TRBD2. Germline V CDR1 and CDR2: LNHDA, SQIVND (reference sequence). This CDR3 has 15 residues. Losses at the gene ends were 6 bases for V and 2 bases for J; bases not matched to a gene: 6. The CDR3 nucleotides are TGTGCCAGTAGGACAACTAGCGGGGGTACCTACGAGCAGTACTTC. The encoded protein is CASRTTSGGTYEQYF.

The chain combines TRBV16 with TRBJ2-7; 10 nucleotides align to TRBD2. J was trimmed by 5 bases and V by 4 bases; bases with no gene match: 17. The CDR3 consists of 18 residues. In germline, CDR1 is KGHSY, CDR2 FQNENV. The CDR3, as DNA: TGTGCCAGCAGCCTTTACCCATCGAGAGCGGGAGGGCCCCACGAGCAGTACTTC. Encoded protein: CASSLYPSRAGGPHEQYF.

The chain couples TRBV4-2 to TRBJ1-2, with a weak D call TRBD1 (5 bases). V was cut by 1 base and J by 4 bases, with 13 bases left in between. The CDR3 contains 15 residues. CDR1 and CDR2 from the germline V gene are LGHNA and YNFKEQ. CDR3 in amino acids: CASSQGGLGGYGYTF. CDR3 in DNA: TGTGCCAGCAGCCAAGGTGGTCTCGGGGGCTATGGCTACACCTTC.

With respect to this clone: This same CDR3 is encoded by further DNA sequences in the sample. V and J are TRBV6-4 and TRBJ2-1, with D perhaps TRBD2 (6 bases). The CDR3 is 15 residues long. Trimming took off 3 bases at V and 0 bases at J, with 9 bases between the two ends. Germline loops: CDR1 MRHNA, CDR2 SNTAGT. The CDR3, as DNA: TGTGCCAGCAGTGAGGCGGGGAACTCCTACAATGAGCAGTTCTTC. Amino acids: CASSEAGNSYNEQFF.

Points on this clone: Other DNA sequences in the same sample also yield this CDR3. The V call is TRBV18, the J call TRBJ2-3; 10 nucleotides agree with TRBD1. The J segment lost 1 base and the V segment lost 3 bases, leaving 4 bases of the junction unmatched. Germline assignment: CDR1 KGHSH and CDR2 LQKENI. CDR3 length: 16 residues. CDR3 amino acids: CASSPPGTGGTDTQYF. In DNA, the CDR3 is TGTGCCAGCTCACCTCCCGGGACAGGGGGCACAGATACGCAGTATTTT.

The chain combines TRBV29-1 with TRBJ2-1; a weak D match, TRBD1 (6 bases). Germline lookup yields CDR1 SQVTM and CDR2 ANQGSEA. The CDR3 contains 12 residues. V lost 7 bases, J lost 8 bases, and 15 bases lay in between. DNA for the CDR3: TGCAGCGCTGGTGGCCCAGGGGATGAGCAGTTCTTC. Translation: CSAGGPGDEQFF.

V gene TRBV3-1 (or the pseudogene TRBV3-2) combines with J gene TRBJ1-1; D is unresolved. V shed 3 bases and J shed 8 bases, with 10 bases lying between them. Per the germline V gene, CDR1 is LGHDT and CDR2 is YNNKEL (reference sequence). The CDR3 runs 12 residues. CDR3 bases: TGTGCCAGCAGCCATGCAAGCTACGAAGCTTTCTTT. Its protein is CASSHASYEAFF.

The genes are TRBV2 and TRBJ2-1; TRBD1 is a possible D gene (5 bases). Germline assignment: CDR1 SNHLY and CDR2 FYNNEI. V was pared by 2 bases and J by 3 bases, with 8 bases between. CDR3 length: 14 residues. For the CDR3, the DNA is TGTGCCAGCAGTGAAAACAGGATCTACAATGAGCAGTTCTTC. The encoded protein is CASSENRIYNEQFF.